This record looks at one T cell receptor (beta chain) sequence and its context. Its antigen is as yet unknown. The CDR3 runs to 16 residues. Germline assignment: CDR1 SGHRS and CDR2 YFSETQ. V trimming: 0 bases; J trimming: 2 bases; junction bases outside the gene matches: 8. MiXCR, applied by TCRdb to the RT-PCR reads, yields one record per CDR3 protein. The sample records roughly 500,000 distinct CDR3 sequences, over 25% being singletons. The data derive from a study of response to subunit inactivated influenza vaccine. Study results and caveats: Researchers suggested that each seasonal influenza vaccination recruits few new T cells.

This specimen was CD4+ T cells sorted from PBMCs, taken 5 to 6 days after vaccination. The gene calls are TRBV5-1 and TRBJ2-7, with 7 bases identical to TRBD1. The clonotype originates from a man aged 45-65 years who received an inactivated influenza vaccine. CDR3 bases: TGCGCCAGCAGCTTGGCCGCGACAGGGCGGACCTACGAGCAGTACTTC. Protein sequence: CASSLAATGRTYEQYF.